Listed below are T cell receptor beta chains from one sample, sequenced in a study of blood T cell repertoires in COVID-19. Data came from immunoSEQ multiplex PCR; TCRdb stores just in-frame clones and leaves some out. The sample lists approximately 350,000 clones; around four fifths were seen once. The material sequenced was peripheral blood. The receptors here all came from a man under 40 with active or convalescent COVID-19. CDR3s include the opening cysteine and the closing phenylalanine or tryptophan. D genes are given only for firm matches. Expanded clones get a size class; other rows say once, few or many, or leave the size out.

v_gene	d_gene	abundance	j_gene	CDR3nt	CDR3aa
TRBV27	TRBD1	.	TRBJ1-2	TGTGCCAGCAGTACACTCGACAGGGTCTGGGAGGGCTACACCTTC	CASSTLDRVWEGYTF
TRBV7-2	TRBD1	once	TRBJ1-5	TGTGCCAGCAGCGCGGACAGGGGGCATCATCAGCCCCAGCATTTT	CASSADRGHHQPQHF
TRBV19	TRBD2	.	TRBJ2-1	TGTGCCAGTATTCAGACTAGCGGGAGGATCAATGAGCAGTTCTTC	CASIQTSGRINEQFF
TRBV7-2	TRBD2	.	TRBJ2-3	TGTGCCAGCAGTCAAGATAGCGGGGGGGCCTCGTATACGCAGTATTTT	CASSQDSGGASYTQYF
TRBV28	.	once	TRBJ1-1	TGTGCCAGCAGAGCAAAGAACACTGAAGCTTTCTTT	CASRAKNTEAFF
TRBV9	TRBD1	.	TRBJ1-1	TGTGCCAGCAGCACACCAGGGGGCACTGAAGCTTTCTTT	CASSTPGGTEAFF
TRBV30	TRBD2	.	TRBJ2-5	TGTGCCTGGACCCGTGGCGGGAGTGGGAGAGAGACCCAGTACTTC	CAWTRGGSGRETQYF
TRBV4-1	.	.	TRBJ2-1	TGCGCCAGCAGCCACCCACCAAGGGAGGACAATGAGCAGTTCTTC	CASSHPPREDNEQFF
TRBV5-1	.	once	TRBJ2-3	TGCGCCAGCAGTCGGGACTCGTACACAGATACGCAGTATTTT	CASSRDSYTDTQYF
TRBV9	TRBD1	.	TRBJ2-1	TGTGCCAGCAGCGTGACAGGGGGAAATGAGCAGTTCTTC	CASSVTGGNEQFF
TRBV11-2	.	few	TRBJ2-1	TGTGCCAGCAGTCCAGGGTTCCTCACCTACAATGAGCAGTTCTTC	CASSPGFLTYNEQFF
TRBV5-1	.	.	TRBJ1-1	TGCGCCAGCAGCTCACTAGAGGGTCACACTGAAGCTTTCTTT	CASSSLEGHTEAFF
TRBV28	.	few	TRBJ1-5	TGTGCCAGCAGCTCCACCGACTATCAGCCCCAGCATTTT	CASSSTDYQPQHF
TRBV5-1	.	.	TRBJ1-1	TGCGCCAGCAGCTCGGACACTGAAGCTTTCTTT	CASSSDTEAFF
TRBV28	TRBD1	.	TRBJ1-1	TGTGCCAGCAGTTTAGCAGGGGGACGCCAGAACACTGAAGCTTTCTTT	CASSLAGGRQNTEAFF
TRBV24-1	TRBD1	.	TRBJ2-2	TGTGCCACCAGTGACCCGGGACAGGGAGACACCGGGGAGCTGTTTTTT	CATSDPGQGDTGELFF
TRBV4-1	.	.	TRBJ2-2	TGCGCCAGCAGCCAAGATGGGCGGGGAGTAGGGACCGGGGAGCTGTTTTTT	CASSQDGRGVGTGELFF
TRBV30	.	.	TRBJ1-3	TGTGCCTGGACACCAGGGCTGGGGAACACCATATATTTT	CAWTPGLGNTIYF
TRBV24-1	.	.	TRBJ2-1	TGTGCCACCAGTGGATATGGCTCTTACAATGAGCAGTTCTTC	CATSGYGSYNEQFF
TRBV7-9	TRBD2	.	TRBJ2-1	TGTGCCAGCAGCCCGCGGGGGGGTTCCTACAATGAGCAGTTCTTC	CASSPRGGSYNEQFF
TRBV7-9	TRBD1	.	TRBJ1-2	TGTGCCAGCAGCTTCAACTCGGGACAGGGAGGTAACTATGGCTACACCTTC	CASSFNSGQGGNYGYTF
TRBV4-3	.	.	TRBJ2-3	TGCGCCAGCAGCCAAGGGAGTGGGGATACGCAGTATTTT	CASSQGSGDTQYF
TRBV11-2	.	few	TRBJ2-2	TGTGCCAGCAGCCCGTCGTTGGGGACAATGACCGGGGAGCTGTTTTTT	CASSPSLGTMTGELFF
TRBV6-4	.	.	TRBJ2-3	TGTGCCAGCAGTCCCACTAGGTCCGCAGATACGCAGTATTTT	CASSPTRSADTQYF
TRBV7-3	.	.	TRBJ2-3	TGTGCCAGCAGCTTTGGAGACTGGGATACGCAGTATTTT	CASSFGDWDTQYF
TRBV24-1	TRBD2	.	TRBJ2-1	TGTGCCACCAGTGATTCTAGCGGGGGGCCCCAGGAGCAGTTCTTC	CATSDSSGGPQEQFF
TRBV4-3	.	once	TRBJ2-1	TGCGCCAGCAGCCTTAAGATCTCGGGGGATGAGCAGTTCTTC	CASSLKISGDEQFF
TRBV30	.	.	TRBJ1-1	TGTGCCTGGCTTCACCGAAACGAACAGGGAAGGAAGCCTGAAGCTTTCTTT	CAWLHRNEQGRKPEAFF
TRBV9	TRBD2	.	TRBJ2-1	TGTGCCAGCAGCGTAGATAGCGGGGGGCGGAATGAGCAGTTCTTC	CASSVDSGGRNEQFF
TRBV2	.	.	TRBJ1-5	TGTGCCAGCAGTAAGGGGCAGGACCTGCCCCAGCATTTT	CASSKGQDLPQHF
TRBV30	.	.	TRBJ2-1	TGTGCCTGGAGGGGGGGTCAGCAGTTCTTC	CAWRGGQQFF
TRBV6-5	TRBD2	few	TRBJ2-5	TGTGCCAGCAGTTCCGGGACTAGCATTAGGACCCAGTACTTC	CASSSGTSIRTQYF
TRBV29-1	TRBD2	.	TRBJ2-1	TGCAGCGTTGGAGGGGGGGGACTAGCGGGAGTTGGTGAGCAGTTCTTC	CSVGGGGLAGVGEQFF
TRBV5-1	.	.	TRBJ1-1	TGCGCCAGCAGCTGGGGGACGGGGGAAAGGGGAACTGAAGCTTTCTTT	CASSWGTGERGTEAFF
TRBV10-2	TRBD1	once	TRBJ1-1	TGCGCCAGCATCGACAGGGGAGACACTGAAGCTTTCTTT	CASIDRGDTEAFF
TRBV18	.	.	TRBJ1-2	TGTGCCAGCTCACCACAGGAGGATTTTAACTATGGCTACACCTTC	CASSPQEDFNYGYTF
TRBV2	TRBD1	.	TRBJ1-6	TGTGCCAGCAGTGCCATAGACAGGCAGGGGGATTCACCCCTCCACTTT	CASSAIDRQGDSPLHF
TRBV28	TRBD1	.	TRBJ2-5	TGTGCCAGCAGTACGACACAGGGGCTCCAAGAGACCCAGTACTTC	CASSTTQGLQETQYF
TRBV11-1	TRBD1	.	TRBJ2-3	TGTGCCAGCAGTCAAAACAGGGGGCGGGCAGATACGCAGTATTTT	CASSQNRGRADTQYF
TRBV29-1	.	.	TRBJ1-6	TGCAGCGTTGGAGACACAGGGTATGTTTCACCCCTCCACTTT	CSVGDTGYVSPLHF
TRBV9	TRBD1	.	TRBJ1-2	TGTGCCTCCCGGACAGGGAGGGATGGCTACACCTTC	CASRTGRDGYTF
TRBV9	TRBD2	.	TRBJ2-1	TGTGCCAGCAGCGTACGTAGCGGGGTCGCCGCCCGTGAGCAGTTCTTC	CASSVRSGVAAREQFF
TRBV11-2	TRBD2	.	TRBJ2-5	TGTGCCAGCAGCCCCGGGACTAGCGGGATGTACCAAGAGACCCAGTACTTC	CASSPGTSGMYQETQYF